Below are 31 T cell receptor beta chains sequenced from a single sample in a study of metastatic and nonmetastatic thyroid tumors (dated by TCRdb to the early 2020s). Receptors were amplified or captured by PCR. The sequencer listed for this sample is Illumina HiSeq 4000. TCRdb trimmed public reads at Q25 via fastp, called clones via MiXCR and kept in-frame beta chains. The sample table records about 33,000 clones; more than 10% of these occur just once. Of the sample, approximately 15% falls within the top ten clones. Before undergoing thyroid surgery, none of the patients had been given any kind of treatment. Sequenced input: blood. The receptors here all came from a female donor with papillary thyroid cancer or a benign thyroid nodule (not recorded which). Some clones in this sample may be carry-over from other donors' samples.

This clone was seen repeatedly, ten times or more. The chain couples TRBV9 to TRBJ2-1; no definite D call. V lost 3 bases and J 5 bases, leaving 6 bases between the germline ends. Germline CDR1 SGDLS, CDR2 YYNGEE. The CDR3 spans 12 residues. The chain's CDR3 is CASSGAHNEQFF. The CDR3 bases are TGTGCCAGCAGCGGGGCCCACAATGAGCAGTTCTTC.

Many counts were recorded for this clone. A much larger clonotype is one base distant, so this may be a read error. The genes are TRBV7-8 and TRBJ2-5; 9 positions match TRBD2. V shed 2 bases and J 2 bases; nucleotides not matched to a gene: 9. Germline V gives CDR1 SGHVS, CDR2 FQNEAQ. CDR3 size: 17 residues. The CDR3 is CASSLSGGAGGQETQYF. The CDR3 bases are TGTGCCAGCAGCTTATCTGGGGGCGCGGGGGGGCAAGAGACCCAGTACTTC.

This clone was counted at least ten times. V usage is TRBV4-3 and J usage is TRBJ2-2, with 7 positions matching TRBD2. Germline CDR1 and CDR2: LGHNA and YSLEER. The CDR3 is 14 residues long. V was pared by 2 bases and J by 7 bases, with 4 bases of the junction left unmatched. The CDR3 here is CASSQTGGVGELFF. The CDR3 DNA sequence: TGCGCCAGCAGCCAAACGGGGGGTGTCGGGGAGCTGTTTTTT.

In its sample, this clone was seen a few times. The rearrangement uses TRBV5-4 and TRBJ2-5, with a possible D match to TRBD1 (7 bases). V lost 0 bases and J lost 4, with 13 bases in between. This CDR3 is 15 amino acids long. Germline CDR1 reads SGHNT; CDR2 reads YYREEE (reference sequence). The chain's CDR3 is CASSLEDREAETQYF. The CDR3 DNA reads as TGTGCCAGCAGCTTGGAAGACAGGGAGGCAGAGACCCAGTACTTC.

This clone was detected ten times or more. V and J are TRBV9 and TRBJ2-3; 9 nucleotides match TRBD1. CDR1 SGDLS and CDR2 YYNGEE come from the germline V gene. The CDR3 loop spans 16 amino acids. The V and J ends lost 3 bases and 0 bases, in that order; junction bases with no gene match: 5. CDR3 DNA sequence: TGTGCCAGCAGCGGACCCGGGACAGGGAGCACAGATACGCAGTATTTT. It encodes CASSGPGTGSTDTQYF.

There are many counts of this clone. The chain links TRBV7-2 to TRBJ2-3; no clear D. Germline values: CDR1 SGHTA, CDR2 FQGNSA. The germline V and J ends were trimmed by 5 bases and 5 bases, with 11 bases remaining between them. The CDR3 loop spans 13 amino acids. The DNA of the CDR3 is TGTGCCAGCAGCCCACTCGGTGTAGATACGCAGTATTTT. Its translation is CASSPLGVDTQYF.

This clone appeared many times. The chain combines TRBV10-3 with TRBJ2-2; a possible D gene is TRBD1 (5 bases). The CDR3 length is 13 residues. V was cut by 7 bases and J by 4 bases, with 10 bases left in between. Germline V gene sequence: CDR1 ENHRY, CDR2 SYGVKD. The CDR3 reads CAITLDTTGELFF. The CDR3 nucleotides read TGTGCCATCACCCTGGACACCACCGGGGAGCTGTTTTTT.

This clone was counted many times. This rearrangement joins TRBV28 to TRBJ2-7; TRBD2 might be the D (5 bases). The CDR3 contains 15 residues. The germline V and J ends were trimmed by 5 bases and 3 bases, with 17 bases remaining between them. Germline-derived CDR1 and CDR2 are MDHEN and SYDVKM. The CDR3 spells CASSPGGRINYEQYF. CDR3 nucleotides: TGTGCCAGCAGTCCGGGCGGGCGGATTAACTACGAGCAGTACTTC.

This clone was picked up many times. The V gene is TRBV11-2, the J gene TRBJ1-1; D is unresolved. V shed 1 base and J shed 1 base, with 13 bases lying between them. Germline assignment: CDR1 SGHAT and CDR2 FQNNGV. The CDR3 consists of 16 residues. The CDR3 bases are TGTGCCAGCAGCTTAGGAGGAGCCCCGGGGAACACTGAAGCTTTCTTT. Translating gives CASSLGGAPGNTEAFF.

This clone has only a few counts. The rearrangement uses TRBV6-5 and TRBJ2-7, with D maybe TRBD2 (6 bases). The germline gives CDR1 MNHEY, CDR2 SVGAGI. The V and J ends lost 0 bases and 2 bases respectively, with 17 bases between them. CDR3 length equals 17 residues. CDR3 nucleotides: TGTGCCAGCAGTTACTCAATCGGCGGGGCACAAACCTACGAGCAGTACTTC. Protein: CASSYSIGGAQTYEQYF.

The chain couples TRBV11-2 to TRBJ2-1; the D gene is possibly TRBD1 (6 bases). The length of the CDR3 is 15 residues. CDR1 is SGHAT, CDR2 FQNNGV, per germline. V was shortened by 5 bases and J by 8 bases, with 19 bases between the two germline ends. The CDR3 spells CASSPDSFLVDEQFF. The CDR3, as DNA: TGTGCCAGCAGCCCGGACAGTTTTTTAGTGGATGAGCAGTTCTTC.

This clone was recorded at least ten times. The J gene is TRBJ1-5, the V gene TRBV4-1; possible D gene TRBD1, 6 bases. V shed 5 bases and J shed 1 base, with 12 bases lying between them. The V gene's germline CDR1 is MGHRA and CDR2 YSYEKL. This CDR3 has 15 amino acids. The CDR3 protein is CASSNRQASNQPQHF. CDR3 bases: TGCGCCAGCAGCAACAGACAGGCAAGCAATCAGCCCCAGCATTTT.

The chain couples TRBV28 to TRBJ2-1; 9 nucleotides match TRBD1. Trimming removed 6 bases from V and 6 bases from J; junction bases left unmatched: 12. The CDR3 length is 16 residues. Germline loops: CDR1 MDHEN, CDR2 SYDVKM. The CDR3 loop is CASRLPRGQGFNEQFF. CDR3 in DNA: TGTGCCAGCAGACTTCCTCGGGGACAGGGTTTCAATGAGCAGTTCTTC.

This clone was observed at least ten times. The chain has TRBV20-1 and TRBJ2-7, with TRBD1 as a possible D gene (5 bases). Germline values: CDR1 DFQATT, CDR2 SNEGSKA (reference sequence). The CDR3 runs 14 residues. Trimming took off 1 base at V and 2 bases at J, with 12 bases between the two ends. In nucleotides, the CDR3 is TGCAGTGCTAGAGTGGGGCAGGGTGCCTACGAGCAGTACTTC. It specifies CSARVGQGAYEQYF.

This clone was observed at least ten times. This chain links TRBV15 with TRBJ2-1; D call uncertain. V was clipped by 0 bases and J by 0 bases, with 12 bases between them. CDR1 LNHNV and CDR2 YYDKDF come from the germline V gene (reference sequence). This CDR3 region has 17 residues. In DNA, the CDR3 is TGTGCCACCAGCAGAGAAAGTATGAGTAGCTCCTACAATGAGCAGTTCTTC. Its translation is CATSRESMSSSYNEQFF.

This clone occurred many times. This chain links TRBV7-3 with TRBJ2-1; weak D call: TRBD1 (6 bases). V lost 5 bases, J lost 8 bases, and 19 bases lay in between. Germline V gene sequence: CDR1 SGHTA, CDR2 FQGTGA. The CDR3 length is 15 residues. CDR3 bases: TGTGCCAGCAGCCCATCGACAGGCCCCCTACATGAGCAGTTCTTC. Its protein is CASSPSTGPLHEQFF.

This clone was recorded at least ten times. The chain has TRBV12-5 and TRBJ1-6, with D unclear. The CDR3 runs 14 residues. CDR1 LGHNT and CDR2 FRNRAP come from the germline V gene. The V end was cut by 5 bases, the J end by 8 bases, with 13 bases between. The chain's CDR3 is CASGPPRGDSPLHF. The CDR3 DNA follows: TGTGCTAGTGGTCCGCCCCGGGGAGATTCACCCCTCCACTTT.

This clone was seen ten or more times. V gene TRBV6-1 combines with J gene TRBJ1-1; 9 nucleotides agree with TRBD1. The CDR3 spans 16 residues. The trim removed 5 bases at V and 6 bases at J, leaving 13 bases unmatched. Germline assignment: CDR1 MNHNS and CDR2 SASEGT. The CDR3: CASSRQPTGGVAEAFF. Here the CDR3 DNA reads TGTGCCAGCAGTCGCCAACCAACAGGGGGCGTTGCTGAAGCTTTCTTT.

In its sample, this clone was seen many times. The gene calls are TRBV30 and TRBJ1-1, with D unclear. V dropped 5 bases and J dropped 4 bases, with 11 bases sitting between them. This CDR3 has 12 amino acids. Per germline, CDR1 GTSNPN and CDR2 SVGIG (reference sequence). DNA for the CDR3: TGTGCCTGGTCTGCCCTGGGCACTGAAGCTTTCTTT. Protein: CAWSALGTEAFF.

There are many counts of this clone. CDR3 loop: CATRGSSYNEQFF. Written as DNA, the CDR3 is TGTGCCACCAGGGGGAGCTCCTACAATGAGCAGTTCTTC. The J gene is TRBJ2-1, the V gene TRBV24-1; tentatively, D is TRBD2 (5 bases). Trimming removed 7 bases from V and 0 bases from J, with 6 bases in between. Germline lookup yields CDR1 KGHDR and CDR2 SFDVKD. The CDR3 runs 13 residues.

This clone occurred many times. CDR3 region: CASSYSGLAADNEQFF. CDR3 in DNA: TGTGCCAGCAGTTACTCGGGACTAGCGGCTGATAATGAGCAGTTCTTC. The genes are TRBV6-5 and TRBJ2-1; 11 bases fit TRBD2. The junction had 5 bases not matched to a gene; V was cut back by 0 bases and J by 7 bases. CDR3 size: 16 residues. Germline CDR1 reads MNHEY; CDR2 reads SVGAGI.

The genes are TRBV28 and TRBJ1-1, with D unclear. The length of the CDR3 is 13 residues. V gave up 5 bases and J gave up 5 bases, with 12 bases separating them. CDR1 and CDR2 from the germline V gene are MDHEN and SYDVKM. For the CDR3, the DNA is TGTGCCAGCAGTACCGTCGGACGGACTGAAGCTTTCTTT. The encoded protein is CASSTVGRTEAFF.

The chain recombines TRBV28 with TRBJ2-5, with 7 bases identical to TRBD1. The J segment lost 0 bases and the V segment lost 7 bases, leaving 5 bases of the junction unmatched. The CDR3 extends over 14 amino acids. CDR1 and CDR2 from the germline V gene are MDHEN and SYDVKM. The CDR3 here is CASTQTGYQETQYF. For the CDR3, the DNA is TGTGCCAGCACCCAGACAGGGTACCAAGAGACCCAGTACTTC.

The table lists this clone with a few counts. A read error may explain this, as a much larger clone is one base away. The chain uses TRBV6-2 or TRBV6-3 and TRBJ2-4; 8 nucleotides line up with TRBD1. Germline CDR1 reads MNHEY; CDR2 reads SVGEGT. The CDR3 totals 13 residues. This CDR3 is CVSRGPGQNIQYF. DNA for the CDR3: TGTGTCAGCAGGGGGCCCGGACAAAACATTCAGTACTTC.

J is TRBJ2-7 and V is TRBV12-3 or TRBV12-4; TRBD1 agrees at 10 bases. This CDR3 region has 15 residues. J was trimmed by 5 bases and V by 2 bases; bases with no gene match: 6. The CDR3 bases are TGTGCCAGCAGTTTAAAGGGACAGGGGAACGACGAGCAGTACTTC. Its protein product is CASSLKGQGNDEQYF.

This clone was recorded many times. This chain links TRBV27 with TRBJ1-2; D call uncertain. V was trimmed by 7 bases and J by 4 bases, leaving 10 bases between them. The CDR3 is 12 amino acids. Germline values: CDR1 MNHEY, CDR2 SMNVEV (reference sequence). CDR3 sequence reads: CASMGVGYGYTF. CDR3 bases: TGTGCCAGCATGGGTGTGGGCTATGGCTACACCTTC.

This clone was seen at least ten times. The V and J genes are TRBV6-1 and TRBJ1-4, with D unclear. Germline-derived CDR1 and CDR2 are MNHNS and SASEGT. This CDR3 has 14 amino acids. Trimming shortened V by 6 bases and J by 4 bases, and 12 bases separated the two germline ends. The CDR3, as DNA: TGTGCCAGCAGCTCGGGGAGGGTTAATGAAAAACTGTTTTTT. This sequence encodes CASSSGRVNEKLFF.

This clone was recorded a few times. A read error may be the cause here, since a much bigger clone is one base away. The chain uses TRBV2 and TRBJ2-1, with a possible D match to TRBD1 (6 bases). CDR3 size: 18 residues. Germline V gene data show CDR1 as SNHLY and CDR2 as FYNNEI. The CDR3 reads CACSVGSSADSSYNEQFF. In DNA, the CDR3 is TGTGCCTGCAGTGTAGGGTCCTCGGCGGACAGCTCCTACAATGAGCAGTTCTTC.

This clone showed up many times. The gene calls are TRBV20-1 and TRBJ2-3, with D possibly TRBD2 on 5 matching bases. The CDR3 has 15 residues. The germline CDR1 and CDR2 sequences are DFQATT and SNEGSKA (reference sequence). CDR3 nucleotides: TGCAGCCCTATCGATATCACTAGGGTCACAGATACGCAGTATTTT. Its translation is CSPIDITRVTDTQYF.

The V call is TRBV7-9, the J call TRBJ2-7; D uncertain. The CDR3 extends over 13 amino acids. V was pared by 4 bases and J by 0 bases, with 7 bases between. Per the germline V gene, CDR1 is SEHNR and CDR2 is FQNEAQ (reference sequence). The CDR3 region has the DNA TGTGCCAGCAGCTCCGACATCTCCTACGAGCAGTACTTC. This codes for CASSSDISYEQYF.

This clone was detected ten times or more. The CDR3 protein is CASSPLAGVGSHEQYF. In DNA form, the CDR3 reads TGTGCCAGCTCACCACTGGCCGGAGTAGGGTCCCACGAGCAGTACTTC. The rearrangement links TRBV18 to TRBJ2-7; D unclear. Per germline, CDR1 KGHSH and CDR2 LQKENI. V was pared by 1 base and J by 5 bases, with 18 bases between. The CDR3 runs to 16 residues.